This section outlines one TCR beta chain sequence together with its context. The target antigen is unknown. The PCR ran on 60 Vbeta and 13 Jbeta primers. The table came from immunoSEQ multiplex PCR; TCRdb's copy has only in-frame clones and leaves some out. The sample yields about 160,000 clones, about four fifths seen once. The data were obtained in a study of cytomegalovirus exposure and HLA in healthy donors. Findings and caveats of the study: TCR beta chains numbering more than 150 were designated cytomegalovirus-associated.

Germline loops: CDR1 LGHNA, CDR2 YNFKEQ. The CDR3 has 18 residues. With 0 bases removed from V and 4 bases from J, the gap between germline ends came to 22 bases. The chain joins TRBV4-2 to TRBJ2-7; weak D call: TRBD2 (6 bases). The material sequenced was PBMCs. This TCR derives from a man aged 25 to 45 in good health and CMV-seronegative. The CDR3 sequence: CASSQEWAGRRLLYEQYF. CDR3 coding DNA: TGTGCCAGCAGCCAAGAATGGGCGGGACGCCGCCTTCTATACGAGCAGTACTTC.